The 27 T cell receptor beta chains below all came from one sample that was sequenced in a study of spatial heterogeneity in lung cancer (dated by TCRdb to between 2019 and 2020). The library was generated by 5' RACE. Sequencing used a NextSeq 500. In TCRdb, the public reads were trimmed at Q25 with fastp and aligned with MiXCR, with productive beta chains retained. Entries that share a CDR3 protein sequence are merged under the most common genes and DNA. Across this sample there are around 4,400 distinct CDR3 sequences, with 5% to 6.5% seen only once. The top ten clonotypes cover 34% of the sample. Antigen specificity for these receptors is unknown. The label giving this sample's time point can be read as: sample taken at primary tumor resection. The research as a whole found: The number of expanded intratumoral alpha and beta TCRs correlated with the tumor nonsynonymous mutation count.

The sample in question was lung tumor tissue, obtained at surgery. The receptor source for this set is a male donor with early-stage non-small cell lung cancer.

The table lists this clonotype with a few counts. The rearrangement links TRBV24-1 to TRBJ1-2, with 7 bases identical to TRBD1. V dropped 3 bases and J dropped 0; count of bases not matched to a gene: 6. This CDR3 region has 16 residues. Germline lookup yields CDR1 KGHDR and CDR2 SFDVKD. CDR3 DNA sequence: TGTGCCACCAGTGATCGACAGGGTACGGCTAACTATGGCTACACCTTC. Protein: CATSDRQGTANYGYTF.

This clonotype has ten or more counts. This sequence joins TRBV19 and TRBJ2-3; no definite D call. The germline gives CDR1 LNHDA, CDR2 SQIVND (reference sequence). CDR3 length equals 14 residues. The V and J ends lost 6 bases and 1 base respectively, with 11 bases between them. The CDR3 here is CASRRRGGTDTQYF. CDR3 coding DNA: TGTGCCAGTAGGCGTCGTGGGGGCACAGATACGCAGTATTTT.

This clonotype was recorded many times. The chain recombines TRBV5-1 with TRBJ2-5, with D possibly TRBD1 on 6 matching bases. Germline CDR1 and CDR2: SGHRS and YFSETQ. The length of the CDR3 is 15 residues. The germline V and J ends were trimmed by 2 bases and 3 bases, with 14 bases remaining between them. The CDR3 bases are TGCGCCAGCAGCTTCGGACAGCCCCGTAAAGAGACCCAGTACTTC. Its translation is CASSFGQPRKETQYF.

This clonotype has a count of ten or more. The gene calls are TRBV11-3 and TRBJ2-3; 11 bases fit TRBD1. Losses at the gene ends were 5 bases for V and 4 bases for J; bases not matched to a gene: 8. The CDR3 is made up of 16 amino acids. The germline V gene has CDR1 SGHNT and CDR2 YENEEA. CDR3 loop: CASSPRTGGFADTQYF. The CDR3 nucleotides read TGTGCCAGCAGCCCCAGGACAGGGGGCTTCGCAGATACGCAGTATTTT. The whole variable domain, remainder taken from reference TRBV11-3 and TRBJ2-3, is EAGVVQSPRYKIIEKKQPVAFWCNPISGHNTLYWYLQNLGQGPELLIRYENEEAVDDSQLPKDRFSAERLKGVDSTLKIQPAELGDSAVYLCASSPRTGGFADTQYFGPGTRLTVL.

This clonotype was seen ten or more times. The chain joins TRBV7-9 to TRBJ1-4; the D gene is possibly TRBD1 (6 bases). The CDR3 has 16 amino acids. The germline V and J ends were trimmed by 3 bases and 5 bases, with 16 bases remaining between them. Germline CDR1 SEHNR, CDR2 FQNEAQ (reference sequence). CDR3: CASSLDGRGGNEKLFF. The CDR3 nucleotides read TGTGCCAGCAGCTTGGACGGACGAGGGGGGAATGAAAAACTGTTTTTT.

This clonotype was detected ten times or more. V gene TRBV20-1 combines with J gene TRBJ1-2; tentatively, D is TRBD1 (5 bases). Germline V gene data show CDR1 as DFQATT and CDR2 as SNEGSKA (reference sequence). With 0 bases removed from V and 3 bases from J, the gap between germline ends came to 11 bases. The CDR3 is made up of 14 amino acids. The CDR3 nucleotides are TGCAGTGCTAGAGACGGACGGGGGGACTATGGCTACACCTTC. Its protein is CSARDGRGDYGYTF.

This clonotype was picked up many times. This chain connects TRBV10-3 to TRBJ2-5; D may be TRBD2 (6 bases). Trimming shortened V by 0 bases and J by 3 bases, and 11 bases separated the two germline ends. The CDR3 totals 15 residues. Germline CDR1 reads ENHRY; CDR2 reads SYGVKD. As DNA, the CDR3 is TGTGCCATCAGTGAGTCGACGGGGGTAGAAGAGACCCAGTACTTC. As protein: CAISESTGVEETQYF.

This clonotype was found many times. V is TRBV11-2 and J is TRBJ2-1, with a possible D match to TRBD1 (5 bases). V was pared by 1 base and J by 3 bases, with 22 bases between. From germline, CDR1 is SGHAT and CDR2 FQNNGV. This CDR3 is built from 19 residues. The chain's CDR3 is CASSLAPFTGTLSYNEQFF. The CDR3 nucleotides read TGTGCCAGCAGCTTAGCCCCCTTTACAGGCACCTTGAGCTACAATGAGCAGTTCTTC.

By share, this clonotype counts as large. This chain joins TRBV28 and TRBJ2-7, with TRBD1 matching 7 bases. The J segment lost 5 bases and the V segment lost 6 bases, leaving 7 bases of the junction unmatched. The CDR3 extends over 13 amino acids. Germline V gives CDR1 MDHEN, CDR2 SYDVKM. Here the CDR3 reads CASRPDRVDEQYF. As DNA, the CDR3 is TGTGCCAGCAGACCTGACAGGGTCGACGAGCAGTACTTC.

This clonotype has at least ten counts. This chain connects TRBV7-9 to TRBJ2-7; 7 bases line up with TRBD1. The germline CDR1 and CDR2 sequences are SEHNR and FQNEAQ (reference sequence). With 8 bases clipped from V and 4 bases from J, the junction kept 17 bases outside the gene matches. The CDR3 is 16 residues long. The CDR3 spells CASALEGGIRPYEQYF. The CDR3 DNA reads as TGTGCCAGCGCACTCGAAGGGGGCATCCGACCTTACGAGCAGTACTTC.

Many counts were recorded for this clonotype. J is TRBJ2-3 and V is TRBV5-1; D is possibly TRBD1 (6 bases). This CDR3 is built from 14 residues. Deletions cut 0 bases from V and 5 bases from J, with 10 bases between. From germline, CDR1 is SGHRS and CDR2 YFSETQ. CDR3 sequence: CASSLVGAGDTQYF. The DNA of the CDR3 is TGCGCCAGCAGCTTGGTGGGGGCGGGAGATACGCAGTATTTT. Full variable domain (outside the CDR3, taken from reference TRBV5-1 and TRBJ2-3): KAGVTQTPRYLIKTRGQQVTLSCSPISGHRSVSWYQQTPGQGLQFLFEYFSETQRNKGNFPGRFSGRQFSNSRSEMNVSTLELGDSALYLCASSLVGAGDTQYFGPGTRLTVL.

At least ten counts were recorded for this clonotype. The V gene is TRBV4-1, the J gene TRBJ2-1; the D gene could be TRBD1 or TRBD2 (6 bases each). The germline gives CDR1 MGHRA, CDR2 YSYEKL. The CDR3 loop spans 14 amino acids. Trimming stripped 7 bases from V and 1 base from J, with 11 bases between. The CDR3 DNA is TGCGCCAGCAAACAGGGAGGATCCTACAATGAGCAGTTCTTC. Its protein is CASKQGGSYNEQFF.

This clonotype was picked up a small number of times. This chain connects TRBV28 to TRBJ2-7; 13 positions match TRBD2. The V gene end was trimmed by 3 bases and the J gene end by 0 bases; junction bases not matched to a gene: 2. CDR3 length: 16 amino acids. In germline, CDR1 is MDHEN, CDR2 SYDVKM. DNA for the CDR3: TGTGCCAGCAGTTTGGGGACTAGCGGGGCCTCCTACGAGCAGTACTTC. It codes for CASSLGTSGASYEQYF.

The V call is TRBV7-9, the J call TRBJ2-1; TRBD2 agrees at 8 bases. The J segment lost 8 bases and the V segment lost 0 bases, leaving 3 bases of the junction unmatched. CDR3 size: 14 residues. The germline V gene encodes CDR1 SEHNR and CDR2 FQNEAQ (reference sequence). DNA of the CDR3: TGTGCCAGCAGCTTAGCCGGGAGGGGCGATGAGCAGTTCTTC. Translation: CASSLAGRGDEQFF.

This clonotype has a handful of counts. This sequence joins TRBV12-2 and TRBJ1-5. TRBV12-2 is assigned pseudogene status. This CDR3 has 14 residues. The CDR3 reads CASRLAPASQPQHF. As DNA, the CDR3 is TGTGCAAGTCGCTTAGCGCCTGCGAGCCAGCCCCAGCATTTT.

This clonotype was observed many times. The genes are TRBV20-1 and TRBJ2-5; 12 bases fit TRBD2. The CDR3 totals 18 residues. V gave up 6 bases and J gave up 5 bases; unmatched junction bases: 19. Germline loops: CDR1 DFQATT, CDR2 SNEGSKA (reference sequence). For the CDR3, the DNA is TGCAGTGCCCAGAACTCCGGCCTAGCGGGAGGGCCTAGGGAGACCCAGTACTTC. Its translation: CSAQNSGLAGGPRETQYF.

By share of the sample, this clonotype is large. The V gene is TRBV28, the J gene TRBJ2-3, with D possibly matching TRBD1 (6 bases). This CDR3 comprises 14 residues. V was pared by 2 bases and J by 6 bases, with 12 bases between. Germline V lookup: CDR1 MDHEN, CDR2 SYDVKM. The CDR3 sequence: CASSLTGPLDTQYF. The CDR3 region has the DNA TGTGCCAGCAGTTTAACAGGGCCATTGGATACGCAGTATTTT.

This clonotype was recorded many times. The chain uses TRBV2 and TRBJ1-2; 10 nucleotides match TRBD1. The CDR3 sequence is 16 residues long. Germline CDR1 SNHLY, CDR2 FYNNEI. The V segment lost 1 base and the J segment 4 bases; nucleotides outside the gene matches: 6. CDR3 in DNA: TGTGCCAGCAGTGAAGAGACAGGGGGCATCATCTATGGCTACACCTTC. This sequence encodes CASSEETGGIIYGYTF.

This clonotype is categorized as medium-sized. V usage is TRBV20-1 and J usage is TRBJ1-1, with 11 bases that match TRBD1. Germline V gene data show CDR1 as DFQATT and CDR2 as SNEGSKA (reference sequence). With 5 bases clipped from V and 10 bases from J, the junction kept 6 bases outside the gene matches. CDR3 length: 12 amino acids. In DNA, the CDR3 is TGCAGTGCTCTGGACAGGGGGCAAAGAGCTTTCTTT. Translated: CSALDRGQRAFF.

The sample holds many counts of this clonotype. This sequence joins TRBV30 and TRBJ1-1; tentatively, D is TRBD1 (5 bases). CDR1 and CDR2 from the germline V gene are GTSNPN and SVGIG (reference sequence). CDR3 length: 13 residues. V dropped 5 bases and J dropped 3 bases, with 13 bases sitting between them. The chain's CDR3 is CAWDSGHDTEAFF. In nucleotides, the CDR3 is TGTGCCTGGGATTCCGGACACGACACTGAAGCTTTCTTT.

In this sample, this clonotype turned up a few times. The V call is TRBV20-1, the J call TRBJ2-1, with 9 positions matching TRBD1. Germline CDR1 is DFQATT and CDR2 is SNEGSKA (reference sequence). V lost 0 bases, J lost 9 bases, and 6 bases stayed unmatched. The CDR3 has 14 residues. CDR3 in amino acids: CSAREQGATGEQFF. The DNA of the CDR3 is TGCAGTGCTAGAGAACAGGGGGCAACGGGTGAGCAGTTCTTC.

This clonotype showed up many times. The V and J genes are TRBV2 and TRBJ2-2; D gene ambiguous. The germline V gene encodes CDR1 SNHLY and CDR2 FYNNEI. This CDR3 region has 14 residues. Deletions cut 7 bases from V and 2 bases from J, with 11 bases between. CDR3: CASIRNSNTGELFF. DNA for the CDR3: TGTGCCAGCATAAGAAACTCTAACACCGGGGAGCTGTTTTTT.

Turning to this clonotype: A much bigger clone sits one base away, suggesting this may be a read error. Since no conserved phenylalanine or tryptophan closes the CDR3, a read error is the likely cause. This sequence joins TRBV20-1 and TRBJ2-3; D is unresolved. CDR1 is DFQATT, CDR2 SNEGSKA, per germline (reference sequence). Deletions cut 1 base from V and 4 bases from J, with 9 bases between. This CDR3 comprises 13 residues. CDR3 amino acids: CSARVQWSDTQYS. The DNA for the CDR3 is TGCAGTGCTAGAGTTCAATGGTCAGATACGCAGTATTCT.

This clonotype has ten or more counts. The V call is TRBV7-8, the J call TRBJ2-3, with D uncertain. V was shortened by 1 base and J by 3 bases, with 2 bases between the two germline ends. From germline, CDR1 is SGHVS and CDR2 FQNEAQ. This CDR3 contains 12 residues. The CDR3, as DNA: TGTGCCAGCAGCTTAGGGACAGATACGCAGTATTTT. It specifies CASSLGTDTQYF.

By its share, this clonotype is large. The J gene is TRBJ2-1, the V gene TRBV30, with D possibly being TRBD1 or TRBD2 (5 bases each). The V end lost 0 bases, the J end lost 0 bases, and 6 bases lay between the germline ends. Germline V lookup: CDR1 GTSNPN, CDR2 SVGIG (reference sequence). The CDR3 consists of 14 residues. The CDR3 nucleotides are TGTGCCTGGAGTGTTGGGGGCTCCTACAATGAGCAGTTCTTC. It is translated as CAWSVGGSYNEQFF.

This clonotype was seen ten or more times. V usage is TRBV20-1 and J usage is TRBJ2-1, with D possibly TRBD2 on 6 matching bases. V lost 5 bases and J 6 bases, leaving 20 bases between the germline ends. This CDR3 contains 15 residues. Germline V gives CDR1 DFQATT, CDR2 SNEGSKA (reference sequence). In nucleotides, the CDR3 is TGCAGTGCTCGAGGTAGAGGGAGCGGGCGCAATGAGCAGTTCTTC. Encoded protein: CSARGRGSGRNEQFF.

There are many counts of this clonotype. J is TRBJ2-5 and V is TRBV4-1; D gene unclear. V lost 1 base and J 5 bases, leaving 11 bases between the germline ends. In germline, CDR1 is MGHRA, CDR2 YSYEKL. The CDR3 extends over 14 amino acids. The CDR3 spells CASSQVYTGETQYF. DNA of the CDR3: TGCGCCAGCAGCCAAGTGTACACCGGGGAGACCCAGTACTTC.